This T cell receptor beta chain was identified during a study of blood T cell repertoires in COVID-19. In the study overall: Material from acute and convalescent COVID-19 was sourced from the United States, Italy and Spain. From T cells, B-cell-depleted T cells, or PBMCs came the material, which was cDNA or gDNA.

In the authors' methods: Amplification of reference gene primers provided the estimated nucleated cell counts. Produced via immunoSEQ multiplex PCR; TCRdb's table is partial and in-frame only. The V and J calls and clone size were taken over from that table, and D and trimming were inferred from the DNA. Counted here are about 60,000 clones, roughly 83% occurring once; the ten biggest clones make up 17%. The count of this clone is one. Other DNA variants within this sample encode the same CDR3. The sequence was obtained from a man between 65 and 85 years old with active COVID-19. Sequenced sample: peripheral blood.

This CDR3 reads CASSLGLAGGTDTQYF. In DNA, the CDR3 is TGTGCCAGCAGCTTGGGACTAGCGGGGGGCACAGATACGCAGTATTTT. The rearrangement uses TRBV7-2 and TRBJ2-3; TRBD2 matches at 14 bases. Per the germline V gene, CDR1 is SGHTA and CDR2 is FQGNSA. With 3 bases clipped from V and 1 base from J, the junction kept 0 bases outside the gene matches. The CDR3 consists of 16 residues.